This T cell receptor beta chain derives from a study of blood T cell repertoires in COVID-19. As for the study in general: The samples span acute and convalescent COVID-19 from the United States, Italy and Spain. T cells, B-cell-depleted T cells, or PBMCs provided the cDNA or gDNA that served as material.

Clones were sequenced by immunoSEQ multiplex PCR, and TCRdb holds only the in-frame ones, with some missing. This sample has 41,000 or so clones, with about 85% found just once. CDR3 size: 13 residues. Germline trimming cut 3 bases from V and 4 bases from J; bases unmatched to any gene: 0. The germline gives CDR1 MGHRA, CDR2 YSYEKL. This TCR was recovered from a man aged 55 to 70 with acute or convalescent COVID-19. Sequenced: peripheral blood. V is TRBV4-1 and J is TRBJ1-2; 9 bases match TRBD1. Here the CDR3 DNA reads TGCGCCAGCAGCCAGACAGGGGGCTATGGCTACACCTTC. Amino acid sequence: CASSQTGGYGYTF.